The 5 T cell receptor beta chains given below trace back to one sample, sequenced in a study of blood T cell repertoires in COVID-19. TCRdb's table, derived via immunoSEQ multiplex PCR, lists solely in-frame clones and lacks some. The sample lists some 150,000 clones, approximately 85% occurring once. Sequenced input: peripheral blood. These TCRs come from a middle-aged man with acute or convalescent COVID-19.

The genes are TRBV4-3 and TRBJ1-1; D remains ambiguous. V dropped 1 base and J dropped 5 bases, with 8 bases sitting between them. Germline assignment: CDR1 LGHNA and CDR2 YSLEER. The CDR3 is made up of 13 amino acids. CDR3 coding DNA: TGCGCCAGCAGCCAAGTAGCGGGGACTGAAGCTTTCTTT. Amino acid sequence: CASSQVAGTEAFF.

The rearrangement links TRBV7-2 to TRBJ2-5; D may be TRBD1 (6 bases). The V gene's germline CDR1 is SGHTA and CDR2 FQGNSA. Trimming pared 5 bases from V and 7 bases from J, leaving 23 bases between. This CDR3 is built from 16 residues. In DNA form, the CDR3 reads TGTGCCAGCAGCCCCACTGGGGGCAGCTTATCCGTGACCCAGTACTTC. Translating gives CASSPTGGSLSVTQYF.

The chain joins TRBV19 to TRBJ1-5; tentative D call: TRBD1 (5 bases). This CDR3 comprises 15 residues. Germline-derived CDR1 and CDR2 are LNHDA and SQIVND (reference sequence). V was trimmed by 0 bases and J by 4 bases, leaving 10 bases between them. CDR3 protein: CASSIDFGGNQPQHF. CDR3 in DNA: TGTGCCAGTAGTATAGATTTCGGGGGGAATCAGCCCCAGCATTTT.

The chain employs TRBV6-2 or TRBV6-3 and TRBJ1-5; D is undetermined. Looked up from germline, CDR1 is MNHEY and CDR2 is SVGEGT. The V gene lost 5 bases and the J gene lost 8 bases, with 7 bases spanning the gap. This CDR3 contains 11 residues. The CDR3 sequence is CASSNSEPQHF. The CDR3 DNA reads TGTGCCAGCAGTAATTCGGAGCCCCAGCATTTT.

The CDR3 DNA sequence: TGTGCCAGCTCACCGGACAGCCCAATGAACACTGAAGCTTTCTTT. It encodes CASSPDSPMNTEAFF. The V and J genes are TRBV18 and TRBJ1-1, with D possibly matching TRBD1 (6 bases). The V and J ends lost 3 bases and 0 bases respectively, with 11 bases between them. Germline V gene sequence: CDR1 KGHSH, CDR2 LQKENI. The CDR3 length is 15 residues. Together with reference TRBV18 and TRBJ1-1, the CDR3 gives the full variable domain: NAGVMQNPRHLVRRRGQEARLRCSPMKGHSHVYWYRQLPEEGLKFMVYLQKENIIDESGMPKERFSAEFPKEGPSILRIQQVVRGDSAAYFCASSPDSPMNTEAFFGQGTRLTVV.